Following are 5 T cell receptor beta chains from one sample sequenced in a study of PD-1 blockade in classical Hodgkin lymphoma. Sequencing was performed with immunoSEQ multiplex PCR; in TCRdb, only in-frame clones are kept and a portion is missing. The sample has around 39,000 clones, 76% seen once; the top ten hold around 15%. All the patients suffered relapse after autologous stem cell transplantation, and brentuximab vedotin exposure differed. The starting material was peripheral blood mononuclear cells (PBMCs), obtained before the second cycle of nivolumab. The receptors derive from a human donor with classical Hodgkin lymphoma.

The chain is built from TRBV18 and TRBJ2-7; D might be TRBD1 (5 bases). Germline values: CDR1 KGHSH, CDR2 LQKENI. V dropped 2 bases and J dropped 2 bases, with 7 bases sitting between them. This CDR3 region has 13 residues. The CDR3, as DNA: TGTGCCAGCTCACCATCAGGGACCTACGAGCAGTACTTC. As protein: CASSPSGTYEQYF.

V is TRBV5-1 and J is TRBJ2-1; TRBD1 might be the D (6 bases). CDR3 length equals 13 residues. The germline V and J ends were trimmed by 2 bases and 15 bases, with 18 bases remaining between them. Germline V gene sequence: CDR1 SGHRS, CDR2 YFSETQ. This chain's CDR3 is CASSFSVGQWLFF. The DNA for the CDR3 is TGCGCCAGCAGCTTTAGCGTGGGACAATGGCTGTTCTTC.

The chain has TRBV4-1 and TRBJ2-3; 8 nucleotides line up with TRBD2. There are 15 residues in the CDR3. The germline CDR1 and CDR2 sequences are MGHRA and YSYEKL. V lost 8 bases, J lost 2 bases, and 9 bases stayed unmatched. The CDR3 DNA follows: TGCGCCAGCGCGGGCGGGGGGCTCCTCACAGATACGCAGTATTTT. Its protein product is CASAGGGLLTDTQYF.

This clone was seen a few times. The chain combines TRBV4-2 with TRBJ1-1; D is undetermined. The CDR3 loop spans 13 amino acids. Trimming took 1 base from V and 7 from J, leaving 10 bases between them. CDR1 and CDR2 (germline): LGHNA, YNFKEQ. The CDR3 DNA sequence: TGTGCCAGCAGCCAAGCAGGCGGCAGTGAAGCTTTCTTT. Translated, it gives CASSQAGGSEAFF.

The chain uses TRBV7-2 and TRBJ1-1; the D gene is possibly TRBD1 (5 bases). Trimming shortened V by 3 bases and J by 4 bases, and 9 bases separated the two germline ends. The CDR3 is 13 amino acids. Germline V gene sequence: CDR1 SGHTA, CDR2 FQGNSA. This CDR3 reads CASSLTEGTEAFF. CDR3 in DNA: TGTGCCAGCAGCTTGACAGAGGGCACTGAAGCTTTCTTT.